This TCR beta chain emerged from a study of blood T cell repertoires in COVID-19. On the study more broadly: Material from acute and convalescent COVID-19 was sourced from the United States, Italy and Spain. PBMCs, B-cell-depleted T cells, or T cells were the source of the cDNA or gDNA that made up the material.

As handled by the study authors: Amplified reference gene primers provided the basis for estimating nucleated cell counts. Sequencing used immunoSEQ multiplex PCR; TCRdb keeps in-frame clones, though not all of them. That table gives V, J and clone size, and the DNA gave D and trimming. The table records 200,000 to 250,000 clones, roughly 79% of them present only once. This clone showed up just a few times. V gave up 0 bases and J gave up 9 bases; unmatched junction bases: 11. The germline CDR1 and CDR2 sequences are SGHDN and FVKESK. The CDR3 consists of 18 residues. The source of this sequence is an elderly woman with acute or convalescent COVID-19. The chain carries TRBV14 and TRBJ1-4; TRBD1 agrees at 12 bases. Sequenced input: peripheral blood. CDR3 region: CASSQDLGQGAPGQKLFF. The DNA of the CDR3 is TGTGCCAGCAGCCAAGATCTGGGACAGGGGGCGCCGGGGCAAAAACTGTTTTTT.